Below, 19 T cell receptor beta chains from the same sample are listed, as sequenced in a study of blood T cell repertoires in COVID-19. Assay used: immunoSEQ multiplex PCR; TCRdb lists only in-frame clones, some missing. Of 200,000 to 250,000 clones listed, roughly 90% are singletons. The sample taken for sequencing was peripheral blood. These receptors originate from a woman aged 55-69 years with acute or convalescent COVID-19.

The CDR3: CASSVLAGGPSTDTQYF. CDR3 in DNA: TGTGCCAGCAGTGTACTAGCGGGAGGCCCTAGCACAGATACGCAGTATTTT. V is TRBV2 and J is TRBJ2-3; TRBD2 matches 12 bases. V lost 4 bases, J lost 0 bases, and 5 bases stayed unmatched. The CDR3 runs 17 residues. Germline V gene data show CDR1 as SNHLY and CDR2 as FYNNEI.

The chain has TRBV19 and TRBJ2-2, with a tentative D call TRBD2 (5 bases). CDR3 length: 13 residues. Germline assignment: CDR1 LNHDA and CDR2 SQIVND (reference sequence). The ends were cut back, 8 bases at V and 2 bases at J, with 9 bases in the middle. The CDR3: CASFRTNTGELFF. In DNA, the CDR3 is TGTGCCAGTTTCAGGACTAACACCGGGGAGCTGTTTTTT.

The gene calls are TRBV18 and TRBJ2-5; TRBD1 matches 8 bases. The junction had 7 bases not matched to a gene; V was cut back by 4 bases and J by 3 bases. Germline-derived CDR1 and CDR2 are KGHSH and LQKENI. The CDR3 is 15 residues long. The CDR3 DNA reads as TGTGCCAGCTCACTATTAGGACAGGGTAAAGAGACCCAGTACTTC. It codes for CASSLLGQGKETQYF.

The rearrangement joins TRBV7-9 to TRBJ2-3; 7 bases fit TRBD2. The J segment lost 6 bases and the V segment lost 5 bases, leaving 17 bases of the junction unmatched. Germline values: CDR1 SEHNR, CDR2 FQNEAQ (reference sequence). This CDR3 has 17 amino acids. The CDR3 region is CASSLRGEAVSGDTQYF. The DNA for the CDR3 is TGTGCCAGCAGCCTTCGGGGGGAGGCGGTGAGTGGGGATACGCAGTATTTT.

The chain is built from TRBV19 and TRBJ1-2, with a weak D call TRBD1 (5 bases). The CDR3 runs 12 residues. Germline-derived CDR1 and CDR2 are LNHDA and SQIVND (reference sequence). The ends were cut back, 5 bases at V and 8 bases at J, with 12 bases in the middle. CDR3 coding DNA: TGTGCCAGTAGTCCCGGGGGAGACGGCTACACCTTC. Translation gives CASSPGGDGYTF.

The chain has TRBV5-1 and TRBJ1-6; D is unclear. CDR1 is SGHRS and CDR2 is YFSETQ in the germline V gene. This CDR3 region has 16 residues. With 0 bases removed from V and 13 bases from J, the gap between germline ends came to 20 bases. In DNA form, the CDR3 reads TGCGCCAGCAGCTTGGCCACAGTGGCCGATGGATTCCCCCTCCACTTT. This translates into CASSLATVADGFPLHF.

The chain joins TRBV19 to TRBJ1-6, with 8 bases lining up with TRBD1. The CDR3 totals 16 residues. The germline V gene has CDR1 LNHDA and CDR2 SQIVND (reference sequence). The V gene end was trimmed by 3 bases and the J gene end by 6 bases; junction bases not matched to a gene: 7. The CDR3 coding sequence is TGTGCCAGTAGTATCGGTCAGGGGGCGGCTAATTCACCCCTCCACTTT. Protein product: CASSIGQGAANSPLHF.

This chain uses TRBV28 with TRBJ1-6, with D possibly matching TRBD1 (6 bases). Trimming cost V 1 base and J 9 bases, with 10 bases left between them. Per the germline V gene, CDR1 is MDHEN and CDR2 is SYDVKM. The CDR3 has 14 amino acids. The CDR3 loop reads CASSLLGHGSPLHF. CDR3 DNA: TGTGCCAGCAGTTTATTGGGACATGGTTCACCCCTCCACTTT.

The rearrangement links TRBV4-1 to TRBJ2-2, with a tentative D call TRBD2 (5 bases). Germline V CDR1 and CDR2: MGHRA, YSYEKL. Trimming cost V 0 bases and J 6 bases, with 8 bases left between them. CDR3 length: 14 amino acids. The CDR3 loop is CASSQDGGAGELFF. For the CDR3, the DNA is TGCGCCAGCAGCCAAGATGGAGGCGCCGGGGAGCTGTTTTTT.

V usage is TRBV18 and J usage is TRBJ1-5; 7 bases map to TRBD1. V was pared by 3 bases and J by 0 bases, with 5 bases of the junction left unmatched. The CDR3 contains 16 residues. Per germline, CDR1 KGHSH and CDR2 LQKENI. CDR3 coding DNA: TGTGCCAGCTCACCCTCGGGACAGTCTAGCAATCAGCCCCAGCATTTT. Amino acids: CASSPSGQSSNQPQHF.

The rearrangement joins TRBV5-1 to TRBJ2-5; D possibly corresponds to TRBD2 (6 bases). Germline V gene sequence: CDR1 SGHRS, CDR2 YFSETQ. V lost 1 base and J 4 bases, leaving 8 bases between the germline ends. The CDR3 has 13 residues. This CDR3 is CASSLRRGETQYF. CDR3 DNA sequence: TGCGCCAGCAGCTTGAGGAGGGGAGAGACCCAGTACTTC.

The rearrangement joins TRBV27 to TRBJ1-4; TRBD1 is a possible D gene (6 bases). Germline assignment: CDR1 MNHEY and CDR2 SMNVEV (reference sequence). V lost 8 bases, J lost 8 bases, and 15 bases lay in between. This CDR3 contains 13 residues. The CDR3 region has the DNA TGTGCCAGCTCGTCGGGGGGCTGGGAAAAACTGTTTTTT. This codes for CASSSGGWEKLFF.

The chain is built from TRBV5-1 and TRBJ2-3, with TRBD2 matching over 9 bases. Per germline, CDR1 SGHRS and CDR2 YFSETQ. The junction had 7 bases not matched to a gene; V was cut back by 0 bases and J by 5 bases. The CDR3 is 16 residues long. The CDR3: CASSLARAGGQDTQYF. The CDR3 DNA sequence: TGCGCCAGCAGCTTGGCGAGGGCGGGGGGGCAAGATACGCAGTATTTT.

The chain links TRBV27 to TRBJ2-7; a weak D match, TRBD2 (7 bases). Trimming removed 8 bases from V and 2 bases from J, with 16 bases in between. The germline V gene has CDR1 MNHEY and CDR2 SMNVEV (reference sequence). This CDR3 is 14 amino acids long. In DNA, the CDR3 is TGTGCCAGCGGGGGCGGGGGCCAAACCTACGAGCAGTACTTC. Its protein product is CASGGGGQTYEQYF.

The CDR3 DNA reads TGTGCCAGCAGCCAGGGGCAGCGTAATTCACCCCTCCACTTT. Translating it yields CASSQGQRNSPLHF. The chain joins TRBV14 to TRBJ1-6; TRBD1 is a possible D gene (5 bases). The CDR3 length is 14 residues. Trimming took off 3 bases at V and 6 bases at J, with 9 bases between the two ends. Germline CDR1 reads SGHDN; CDR2 reads FVKESK.

The rearrangement joins TRBV9 to TRBJ2-1; the match to TRBD1 covers 7 bases. J was trimmed by 2 bases and V by 0 bases; bases with no gene match: 8. This CDR3 comprises 17 residues. The germline gives CDR1 SGDLS, CDR2 YYNGEE. CDR3 residues: CASSVEPWQGAYNEQFF. In DNA, the CDR3 is TGTGCCAGCAGCGTAGAACCTTGGCAGGGGGCCTACAATGAGCAGTTCTTC. The full variable domain, with the rest looked up from reference TRBV9 and TRBJ2-1, is DSGVTQTPKHLITATGQRVTLRCSPRSGDLSVYWYQQSLDQGLQFLIQYYNGEERAKGNILERFSAQQFPDLHSELNLSSLELGDSALYFCASSVEPWQGAYNEQFFGPGTRLTVL.

The genes are TRBV7-9 and TRBJ1-6; 9 bases match TRBD1. Germline trimming cut 5 bases from V and 0 bases from J; bases unmatched to any gene: 5. The CDR3 has 17 amino acids. Per germline, CDR1 SEHNR and CDR2 FQNEAQ (reference sequence). For the CDR3, the DNA is TGTGCCAGCAGCACCTCGACAGGGGGCTCCTATAATTCACCCCTCCACTTT. This translates into CASSTSTGGSYNSPLHF.

This clone was observed a single time. This chain connects TRBV12-3 or TRBV12-4 to TRBJ2-3; D call uncertain. The germline V and J ends were trimmed by 6 bases and 0 bases, with 4 bases remaining between them. The CDR3 spans 12 residues. This chain's CDR3 is CASSQSTDTQYF. The CDR3, as DNA: TGTGCCAGCAGCCAGAGCACAGATACGCAGTATTTT.

The CDR3 is CASSGDRGRGRDTQYF. For the CDR3, the DNA is TGTGCCAGCAGCGGCGACAGGGGGAGGGGTAGGGATACGCAGTATTTT. This chain uses TRBV7-8 with TRBJ2-3; 9 bases map to TRBD1. The germline CDR1 and CDR2 sequences are SGHVS and FQNEAQ. Unmatched junction bases numbered 12, after V lost 5 bases and J lost 6 bases. The CDR3 runs 16 residues.